This TCR beta chain appears in the sequencing data of a study of blood T cell repertoires in COVID-19. CDR3 length: 18 amino acids. V lost 4 bases, J lost 1 base, and 21 bases lay in between. Germline CDR1 SGHAT, CDR2 FQNNGV. Seattle patients were enrolled during active infection and followed longitudinally. Sequenced by immunoSEQ multiplex PCR; TCRdb stores in-frame clones only, minus some. The table has approximately 200,000 clones, approximately 81% seen once. Sequencing was carried out using peripheral blood. This rearrangement joins TRBV11-2 to TRBJ2-3; tentative D call: TRBD2 (9 bases). This receptor was identified in a woman aged 80 or over with COVID-19, enrolled during active disease. The chain's CDR3 is CASSSRGRGGPRTDTQYF. The CDR3, as DNA: TGTGCCAGCAGCTCCAGGGGGCGGGGGGGCCCTCGCACAGATACGCAGTATTTT.